Below are 2 T cell receptor beta chains sequenced from a single sample in a study of response to subunit inactivated influenza vaccine. TCRdb processed the RT-PCR reads anew with MiXCR; each CDR3 protein has one entry. The sample lists hundreds of thousands of distinct CDR3 sequences, approximately 13% occurring once. Sequenced material: PBMCs from blood, taken roughly 47 days after vaccination. The receptors here all came from a man aged 45-60 years who received an inactivated influenza vaccine.

This clonotype was counted ten times or more. The chain employs TRBV20-1 and TRBJ2-7; no reliable D call. The CDR3 has 14 amino acids. Germline V gives CDR1 DFQATT, CDR2 SNEGSKA (reference sequence). With 0 bases removed from V and 4 bases from J, the gap between germline ends came to 13 bases. This chain's CDR3 is CSARDVASSYEQYF. CDR3 DNA sequence: TGCAGTGCTAGAGATGTGGCTAGTTCTTACGAGCAGTACTTC.

In its sample, this clonotype was seen a few times. The chain joins TRBV20-1 to TRBJ2-1, with 10 positions matching TRBD1. The junction had 6 bases not matched to a gene; V was cut back by 1 base and J by 6 bases. CDR1 and CDR2 (germline): DFQATT, SNEGSKA (reference sequence). The CDR3 length is 15 residues. This chain's CDR3 is CSARARDRGSNEQFF. The CDR3 DNA is TGCAGTGCTAGAGCCCGGGACAGGGGCTCCAATGAGCAGTTCTTC.